This passage covers 18 T cell receptor beta chains from one sample sequenced in a study of vaccination effects on CD4 cells after COVID-19. Clones were read by immunoSEQ multiplex PCR, and TCRdb kept only the in-frame ones, dropping some. The table has roughly 16,000 clones, around 80% seen once. Expansion with viral peptide pools was applied to antigen-specific CD4+ T cells by the ViraFEST assay prior to sequencing. Following 10 days of culture, CD4+ T cells were isolated. Infection with SARS-CoV-2 occurred in the person between March and December 2020, and PCR confirmed it. All study participants received two doses of BNT162b2 or mRNA-1273 vaccine. These receptors lack a known antigen. The material sequenced was CD4+ T cells from PBMCs cultured with SARS-CoV-2 spike peptides, taken after COVID-19 vaccination. The receptors come from a human donor who had a prior SARS-CoV-2 infection.

The chain employs TRBV5-4 and TRBJ1-2; the match to TRBD1 covers 10 bases. V trimming: 9 bases; J trimming: 3 bases; junction bases outside the gene matches: 11. CDR1 SGHNT and CDR2 YYREEE come from the germline V gene (reference sequence). The CDR3 length is 15 residues. The CDR3 reads CAIKDRGGLDYGYTF. CDR3 nucleotide sequence: TGTGCCATAAAGGACAGGGGGGGCCTTGACTATGGCTACACCTTC.

CDR3 amino acids: CASSPGRTEAFF. The CDR3 region has the DNA TGTGCCAGCAGTCCGGGGAGGACTGAAGCTTTCTTT. V is TRBV12-3 or TRBV12-4 and J is TRBJ1-1; no reliable D call. The CDR3 loop spans 12 amino acids. Trimming cost V 5 bases and J 5 bases, with 9 bases left between them.

The CDR3 here is CASRIQTSGHEQYF. CDR3 bases: TGTGCCAGCAGAATACAGACCTCGGGCCACGAGCAGTACTTC. The genes are TRBV6-6 and TRBJ2-7; D is unclear. The V gene lost 6 bases and the J gene lost 5 bases, with 17 bases spanning the gap. CDR3 size: 14 residues. Germline CDR1 reads MNHNY; CDR2 reads SVGAGI (reference sequence).

The chain uses TRBV12-3 or TRBV12-4 and TRBJ1-5; 8 bases match TRBD1. Losses at the gene ends were 6 bases for V and 6 bases for J; bases not matched to a gene: 4. This CDR3 contains 13 residues. CDR3 coding DNA: TGTGCCAGCAGCCCGGACAGGGCTCAGCCCCAGCATTTT. Translation: CASSPDRAQPQHF.

The chain employs TRBV27 and TRBJ1-2, with 7 bases identical to TRBD1. The V and J ends lost 0 bases and 8 bases, in that order; junction bases with no gene match: 9. The CDR3 is made up of 15 amino acids. Per the germline V gene, CDR1 is MNHEY and CDR2 is SMNVEV (reference sequence). The chain's CDR3 is CASSLSPARGLGYTF. In nucleotides, the CDR3 is TGTGCCAGCAGTTTATCCCCGGCCAGGGGGTTGGGCTACACCTTC.

The rearrangement joins TRBV10-3 to TRBJ2-5; no clear D gene. Germline CDR1 and CDR2: ENHRY and SYGVKD. The length of the CDR3 is 14 residues. V was clipped by 3 bases and J by 5 bases, with 13 bases between them. CDR3: CAISDPAIRETQYF. CDR3 DNA sequence: TGTGCCATCAGTGACCCGGCTATTAGGGAGACCCAGTACTTC.

This rearrangement joins TRBV12-3 or TRBV12-4 to TRBJ2-7, with TRBD1 matching over 7 bases. This CDR3 has 13 amino acids. Trimming at V came to 1 base and at J to 3 bases, leaving 0 bases not matched to a gene. CDR3 protein: CASSLGQGYEQYF. The CDR3 DNA follows: TGTGCCAGCAGTTTAGGACAGGGCTACGAGCAGTACTTC.

The V gene is TRBV5-1, the J gene TRBJ1-4; 10 bases are a match to TRBD1. Germline loops: CDR1 SGHRS, CDR2 YFSETQ. Trimming at V came to 7 bases and at J to 4 bases, leaving 4 bases not matched to a gene. The CDR3 extends over 14 amino acids. CDR3 loop: CASGTGENNEKLFF. The CDR3 coding sequence is TGCGCCAGCGGGACAGGGGAAAATAATGAAAAACTGTTTTTT.

The rearrangement uses TRBV7-9 and TRBJ2-3; 8 positions agree with TRBD2. This CDR3 is 14 amino acids long. J was trimmed by 0 bases and V by 4 bases; bases with no gene match: 0. In germline, CDR1 is SEHNR, CDR2 FQNEAQ (reference sequence). The CDR3 is CASSSSGSTDTQYF. In nucleotides, the CDR3 is TGTGCCAGCAGCTCTAGCGGGAGCACAGATACGCAGTATTTT. Supplemented by reference TRBV7-9 and TRBJ2-3, the full variable domain reads DTGVSQNPRHKITKRGQNVTFRCDPISEHNRLYWYRQTLGQGPEFLTYFQNEAQLEKSRLLSDRFSAERPKGSFSTLEIQRTEQGDSAMYLCASSSSGSTDTQYFGPGTRLTVL.

This chain links TRBV6-5 with TRBJ1-2; TRBD1 might be the D (6 bases). In germline, CDR1 is MNHEY, CDR2 SVGAGI. CDR3 length: 15 amino acids. Trimming left V 8 bases short and J 5 bases short, with 21 bases between. CDR3 region: CASARTQGLGYGYTF. The CDR3 nucleotides are TGTGCCAGCGCAAGGACACAGGGTTTGGGATATGGCTACACCTTC.

The V gene is TRBV5-6, the J gene TRBJ1-1; D call uncertain. The V end lost 5 bases, the J end lost 2 bases, and 7 bases lay between the germline ends. Looked up from germline, CDR1 is SGHDT and CDR2 is YYEEEE. CDR3 size: 12 residues. The CDR3 reads CASRRGNTEAFF. The CDR3 DNA reads as TGTGCCAGCAGACGGGGAAACACTGAAGCTTTCTTT. The full variable domain, with the rest looked up from reference TRBV5-6 and TRBJ1-1, is DAGVTQSPTHLIKTRGQQVTLRCSPKSGHDTVSWYQQALGQGPQFIFQYYEEEERQRGNFPDRFSGHQFPNYSSELNVNALLLGDSALYLCASRRGNTEAFFGQGTRLTVV.

This clone is a singleton in its sample. This chain uses TRBV4-3 with TRBJ2-3; D is possibly TRBD2 (6 bases). V was cut by 5 bases and J by 2 bases, with 14 bases left in between. CDR1 is LGHNA and CDR2 is YSLEER in the germline V gene. The CDR3 sequence is 15 residues long. CDR3 protein: CASSGDFSTTDTQYF. The CDR3 DNA reads as TGCGCCAGCAGCGGGGACTTCAGTACCACAGATACGCAGTATTTT.

This chain joins TRBV5-1 and TRBJ2-3; D is perhaps TRBD2 (6 bases). V dropped 3 bases and J dropped 2 bases, with 10 bases sitting between them. Germline-derived CDR1 and CDR2 are SGHRS and YFSETQ. The CDR3 runs 14 residues. The CDR3 sequence: CASSSLAVTDTQYF. The CDR3 nucleotides are TGCGCCAGCAGCTCACTAGCAGTCACAGATACGCAGTATTTT.

The CDR3 coding sequence is TGTGCCAGCAGCCAAAACCGCGGTGGAGAGACCCAGTACTTC. Its protein product is CASSQNRGGETQYF. This sequence joins TRBV14 and TRBJ2-5; D ambiguous. The germline V gene has CDR1 SGHDN and CDR2 FVKESK. The V and J ends lost 2 bases and 4 bases respectively, with 11 bases between them. The CDR3 runs to 14 residues.

The V and J genes are TRBV2 and TRBJ2-5; 8 bases line up with TRBD2. This CDR3 has 15 amino acids. The germline CDR1 and CDR2 sequences are SNHLY and FYNNEI. V dropped 6 bases and J dropped 8; count of bases not matched to a gene: 14. CDR3 amino acids: CASSLGLDSLSTQYF. The CDR3 region has the DNA TGTGCCAGCAGCCTGGGACTAGACTCCTTGAGTACCCAGTACTTC.

J is TRBJ2-7 and V is TRBV20-1; no definite D call. Germline V lookup: CDR1 DFQATT, CDR2 SNEGSKA (reference sequence). CDR3 size: 13 residues. V lost 3 bases, J lost 2 bases, and 11 bases lay in between. The CDR3 coding sequence is TGCAGTGCTAGTATTGTCGGCACCTACGAGCAGTACTTC. The encoded protein is CSASIVGTYEQYF.

This clone is a singleton in its sample. V usage is TRBV25-1 and J usage is TRBJ2-1; 9 positions agree with TRBD1. The germline gives CDR1 MGHDK, CDR2 SYGVNS. V lost 6 bases, J lost 1 base, and 10 bases stayed unmatched. This CDR3 has 17 amino acids. DNA for the CDR3: TGTGCCAGCAGCAGAGTGGACAGGGGTAGTTCCTACAATGAGCAGTTCTTC. It encodes CASSRVDRGSSYNEQFF.

CDR3 amino acids: CASSLAIGGRNYGYTF. CDR3 coding DNA: TGTGCCAGCAGCTTAGCAATTGGTGGCAGAAACTATGGCTACACCTTC. The J gene is TRBJ1-2, the V gene TRBV7-8; no clear D. Germline-derived CDR1 and CDR2 are SGHVS and FQNEAQ. The CDR3 is 16 residues long. Trimming pared 0 bases from V and 2 bases from J, leaving 13 bases between.